The entry below describes one T cell receptor (beta chain). Its antigen is undetermined. This record belongs to a study of T cell responses to AZD1222 COVID-19 vaccine. Clones were sequenced by immunoSEQ multiplex PCR, and TCRdb holds only the in-frame ones, with some missing. The table shows about 99,000 clones, with around 94% occurring only once. Study-level points and caveats: Nearly half of unique spike-specific TCRs reportedly avoided B.1.351 and B.1.1.7 mutated regions. Baseline serostatus was positive in only a handful of AZD1222 recipients. The sample set comprised mostly white British donors with more females, and clonal diversity was possibly underestimated.

This CDR3 has 15 amino acids. The germline V gene encodes CDR1 LNHDA and CDR2 SQIVND (reference sequence). Deletions cut 5 bases from V and 1 base from J, with 14 bases between. This TCR was sampled from an adult in good health. Here the sequenced sample was peripheral blood, taken on day 0 of AZD1222 vaccination. The V call is TRBV19, the J call TRBJ1-1; D possibly corresponds to TRBD1 (6 bases). The CDR3 DNA reads TGTGCCAGTAGTCCGCTTATCAGGGGGAACACTGAAGCTTTCTTT. Protein product: CASSPLIRGNTEAFF.